What follows are 3 T cell receptor beta chains derived from one specimen sequenced in a study of CD8 T cells in Susac syndrome. Reverse transcription used roughly 0.5 to 1 ug RNA and random hexamers. TCRdb called the immunoSEQ multiplex PCR reads again in MiXCR, with one record for every CDR3 protein. The sample gives about 440,000 distinct CDR3 sequences, around 85% of which show up once; 0.09% to 0.15% is in the top ten. The sequenced sample was CD8+ T cells from PBMCs. The origin of the receptors is a human donor with multiple sclerosis.

V is TRBV7-9 and J is TRBJ1-2; tentatively, D is TRBD1 (5 bases). This CDR3 is built from 12 residues. Germline V gene lookup returns CDR1 SEHNR and CDR2 FQNEAQ (reference sequence). V shed 5 bases and J shed 12 bases, with 16 bases lying between them. The DNA for the CDR3 is TGTGCCAGCAGCGAAAAAGACAGCGAACACACCTTC. Its protein is CASSEKDSEHTF.

This chain connects TRBV28 to TRBJ1-1; D possibly corresponds to TRBD1 (6 bases). This CDR3 comprises 13 residues. The V gene lost 5 bases and the J gene lost 1 base, with 8 bases spanning the gap. CDR1 is MDHEN and CDR2 is SYDVKM in the germline V gene. The CDR3: CASSRTANTEAFF. The CDR3 coding sequence is TGTGCCAGCAGTAGGACAGCGAACACTGAAGCTTTCTTT. The variable domain in full, completed from reference TRBV28 and TRBJ1-1, reads DVKVTQSSRYLVKRTGEKVFLECVQDMDHENMFWYRQDPGLGLRLIYFSYDVKMKEKGDIPEGYSVSREKKERFSLILESASTNQTSMYLCASSRTANTEAFFGQGTRLTVV.

This clonotype appeared once. An end of the junction differs from the germline gene, which may be a read error. This chain links TRBV7-9 with TRBJ1-1; D is possibly TRBD1 (5 bases). This CDR3 has 15 amino acids. In germline, CDR1 is SEHNR, CDR2 FQNEAQ (reference sequence). The CDR3 here is CASSLGGLGFTEASF. Written as DNA, the CDR3 is TGTGCCAGCAGCTTAGGGGGCTTAGGGTTCACTGAAGCTTCCTTT.